This T cell receptor beta chain was profiled in a study of blood T cell repertoires in COVID-19. This CDR3 has 15 residues. The V end lost 3 bases, the J end lost 6 bases, and 15 bases lay between the germline ends. CDR1 and CDR2 (germline): LNHNV, YYDKDF (reference sequence). Methods used by the authors: Reference gene primer amplification yielded estimated nucleated cell counts. Generated by immunoSEQ multiplex PCR, the TCRdb table keeps only in-frame clones and is missing some. That table gives V, J and clone size, and the DNA gave D and trimming. Counted here are 200,000 to 300,000 clones, approximately 83% occurring once; the ten biggest clones make up 3.3%. In terms of age and location, participants ranged from roughly 18 to 100 years and lived in approximately 24 US areas. In assigning cohorts, the study relied on participant-reported clinical history.

This TCR was recovered from a middle-aged woman with acute COVID-19. The chain has TRBV15 and TRBJ2-1; the D gene is possibly TRBD2 (5 bases). The sequenced sample was PBMCs or T cells enriched from blood (not recorded which). This chain's CDR3 is CATSREAVIGNEQFF. The CDR3 bases are TGTGCCACCAGCAGGGAGGCTGTAATAGGCAATGAGCAGTTCTTC.